One sample yielded the 2 T cell receptor beta chains listed below, sequenced in a study of blood T cell repertoires in COVID-19. Sequencing used immunoSEQ multiplex PCR; TCRdb keeps in-frame clones, though not all of them. Among roughly 300,000 clones listed, approximately 89% were seen once. Sequencing used peripheral blood. Receptor source: a woman in her 30s with COVID-19, enrolled during active disease.

The V call is TRBV10-3, the J call TRBJ1-6, with D perhaps TRBD1 (6 bases). There are 14 residues in the CDR3. Germline V gives CDR1 ENHRY, CDR2 SYGVKD. The V end lost 10 bases, the J end lost 8 bases, and 18 bases lay between the germline ends. DNA of the CDR3: TGTGCCACAGGGGCGACGGAAAGTTATTCACCCCTCCACTTT. As protein: CATGATESYSPLHF.

A few counts support this clone. The V gene is TRBV19, the J gene TRBJ2-7; 10 bases fit TRBD2. The CDR3 sequence is 16 residues long. The V and J ends lost 0 bases and 4 bases, in that order; junction bases with no gene match: 6. Germline CDR1 reads LNHDA; CDR2 reads SQIVND (reference sequence). The CDR3 DNA is TGTGCCAGTAGTATAGACCCTAGCGGGAGTCTATACGAGCAGTACTTC. Protein sequence: CASSIDPSGSLYEQYF. Variable domain in full (rest from reference TRBV19 and TRBJ2-7): DGGITQSPKYLFRKEGQNVTLSCEQNLNHDAMYWYRQDPGQGLRLIYYSQIVNDFQKGDIAEGYSVSREKKESFPLTVTSAQKNPTAFYLCASSIDPSGSLYEQYFGPGTRLTVT.